The rows below give T cell receptor beta chains drawn from one sample of a study of T cells in localized non-small cell lung cancer. Clones were sequenced by immunoSEQ multiplex PCR, and TCRdb holds only the in-frame ones, with some missing. The table shows about 4,100 clones, with about 38% occurring only once. This specimen was lung tumor tissue, taken before any cancer treatment. Receptors were obtained from a woman between 35 and 75 years old with stage I lung adenocarcinoma. Each CDR3 is given with its conserved first and last residue. Each record gives: clone size, V gene, D gene, CDR3 length, J gene, CDR3 DNA, CDR3 protein. The D gene is left open where the match is weak. The size of a clone is reported for some rows only, either as once, few or many, or as a class for expanded clones.

>-|TRBV28|TRBD1|15|TRBJ2-3
TGTGCCAGCAGTTCCCACAGGGGGGAGACAGATACGCAGTATTTT
CASSSHRGETDTQYF
>few|TRBV11-3|TRBD2|14|TRBJ2-1
TGTGCCAGCAGTACGGGAGGCTCCTACAATGAGCAGTTCTTC
CASSTGGSYNEQFF
>few|TRBV11-3|-|16|TRBJ2-1
TGTGCCAGCAGAGTTAAGCGGGACAAGGGAGGGAATGAGCAGTTCTTC
CASRVKRDKGGNEQFF
>-|TRBV18|-|17|TRBJ1-2
TGTGCCAGCTCACCAGGCGGAGAGGGGGAGTTGAACTATGGCTACACCTTC
CASSPGGEGELNYGYTF
>few|TRBV6-8|TRBD2|18|TRBJ2-2
TGTGCCAGCAGGTTGGCGGTCTCGGCTAGCGGGACCACCGGGGAGCTGTTTTTT
CASRLAVSASGTTGELFF
>-|TRBV6-8|-|13|TRBJ2-7
TGTGCCATCAGGAGGGGGCCGACTTACGAGCAGTACTTC
CAIRRGPTYEQYF
>-|TRBV29-1|TRBD2|14|TRBJ2-2
TGCACGCTCGGGGGGGTTAGTAGCACCGGGGAGCTGTTTTTT
CTLGGVSSTGELFF
>-|TRBV6-8|TRBD2|18|TRBJ2-1
TGTGCCAGCAGGGTTCGCGGTTCTAGCGGAAGCTCCTACAATGAGCAGTTCTTC
CASRVRGSSGSSYNEQFF
>medium-sized|TRBV11-3|-|15|TRBJ2-1
TGTGCCAGCAGTCCTACTAGTCGAGCAAACAATGAGCAGTTCTTC
CASSPTSRANNEQFF
>-|TRBV28|-|15|TRBJ2-2
TGTGCCAGCAGACCTGGAGGGCCCGACACCGGGGAGCTGTTTTTT
CASRPGGPDTGELFF
>few|TRBV9|-|15|TRBJ2-3
TGTGCCAGCAGCGCTGGACTATCCCGGGGAGATACGCAGTATTTT
CASSAGLSRGDTQYF
>-|TRBV11-3|-|15|TRBJ1-2
TGTGCCAGCAGCTTATGGGGGCAACTATCCTATGGCTACACCTTC
CASSLWGQLSYGYTF
>few|TRBV10-3|-|15|TRBJ2-1
TGTGCCATCAGTGAGGGAGTAGTGGGATTAAATGAGCAGTTCTTC
CAISEGVVGLNEQFF
>-|TRBV15|TRBD2|15|TRBJ2-1
TGTGCCACCAGCATAGCTAAGGGACTAGCGGGCGAGCAGTTCTTC
CATSIAKGLAGEQFF
>-|TRBV19|-|13|TRBJ2-5
TGTGCCAGTAGTTGGGGGGAGGTCAAGACCCAGTACTTC
CASSWGEVKTQYF
>medium-sized|TRBV6-8|-|14|TRBJ2-5
TGTGCCAGCAGTTACTCTTGGGGGCAGGAGACCCAGTACTTC
CASSYSWGQETQYF
>-|TRBV6-8|TRBD2|14|TRBJ2-2
TGTGCCAGCACGGGACTAGCAGGATCCGGGGAGCTGTTTTTT
CASTGLAGSGELFF
>few|TRBV6-8|-|12|TRBJ2-7
TGTGCCAGCACCTCGGGTTGGTACGAGCAGTACTTC
CASTSGWYEQYF
>few|TRBV6-8|-|15|TRBJ1-2
TGTGCCAGCAGTCCTATCGGGGACCAGGGCTATGGCTACACCTTC
CASSPIGDQGYGYTF
>medium-sized|TRBV6-8|TRBD1|14|TRBJ1-2
TGTGCCATCGGGCCGGGACAGGGGGACTATGGCTACACCTTC
CAIGPGQGDYGYTF
>large|TRBV14|-|13|TRBJ1-1
TGTGCCAGCAGCCTATCGCCTGGGACTGAAGCTTTCTTT
CASSLSPGTEAFF
>few|TRBV6-8|-|12|TRBJ2-3
TGTGCCATCAGTGGTCTCACAGATACGCAGTATTTT
CAISGLTDTQYF
>-|TRBV5-1|-|14|TRBJ2-6
TGCGCCAGCAGCCCGGGTTCTGGGGCCAACGTCCTGACTTTC
CASSPGSGANVLTF
>medium-sized|TRBV6-8|-|16|TRBJ2-6
TGTGCCAGCGGACCACGGGGTCGGGCCGGGGCCAACGTCCTGACTTTC
CASGPRGRAGANVLTF
>-|TRBV11-3|-|14|TRBJ2-2
TGTGCCAGCACCTCAATTCCCGGGGGCGGGGAGCTGTTTTTT
CASTSIPGGGELFF
>few|TRBV19|TRBD1|18|TRBJ1-3
TGTGCCAGTAGTATAGGATTCCGGGACAGCCACTTTGGAAACACCATATATTTT
CASSIGFRDSHFGNTIYF
>-|TRBV14|-|13|TRBJ2-2
TGTGCCAGCACCCCACTAGCTTCTGGGGAGCTGTTTTTT
CASTPLASGELFF
>-|TRBV29-1|TRBD1|14|TRBJ2-3
TGCAGCGTTAGTTCGCAGGGGGCCGTAGATACGCAGTATTTT
CSVSSQGAVDTQYF
>-|TRBV16|TRBD2|15|TRBJ2-1
TGTGCCAGCAGCAGGGGGACTAGCGGCTACAATGAGCAGTTCTTC
CASSRGTSGYNEQFF